One sample yielded the 29 T cell receptor beta chains listed below, sequenced in a study of CD8 T cells in Susac syndrome. About 0.5 to 1 ug RNA was reverse transcribed with random hexamers. MiXCR, run by TCRdb on the immunoSEQ multiplex PCR reads, gives a single entry per CDR3 protein. The table includes roughly 200,000 distinct CDR3 sequences, around 95% detected once. The sample consisted of CD4+ T cells from PBMCs. The receptors shown here come from a human donor with multiple sclerosis.

J is TRBJ1-1 and V is TRBV29-1; no definite D call. CDR1 and CDR2 from the germline V gene are SQVTM and ANQGSEA. The CDR3 is made up of 14 amino acids. The V end was cut by 3 bases, the J end by 4 bases, with 15 bases between. The CDR3 coding sequence is TGCAGCGTTGATGTAGGACCTGTGGGCACTGAAGCTTTCTTT. It codes for CSVDVGPVGTEAFF.

The CDR3 loop reads CSVTPSSNEQFF. CDR3 bases: TGCAGCGTTACCCCCTCGAGCAATGAGCAGTTCTTC. The rearrangement joins TRBV29-1 to TRBJ2-1, with D unresolved. With 5 bases removed from V and 6 bases from J, the gap between germline ends came to 11 bases. The germline V gene has CDR1 SQVTM and CDR2 ANQGSEA. The CDR3 runs to 12 residues.

The V and J genes are TRBV7-6 and TRBJ2-5, with TRBD2 identical over 7 bases. The CDR3 extends over 13 amino acids. Germline V gene data show CDR1 as SGHVS and CDR2 as FNYEAQ. V lost 1 base, J lost 5 bases, and 1 base stayed unmatched. The DNA of the CDR3 is TGTGCCAGCAGCTTAGGGGAGGGGGAGACCCAGTACTTC. Translated, it gives CASSLGEGETQYF. Full variable domain (missing parts from reference TRBV7-6 and TRBJ2-5): GAGVSQSPRYKVTKRGQDVALRCDPISGHVSLYWYRQALGQGPEFLTYFNYEAQQDKSGLPNDRFSAERPEGSISTLTIQRTEQRDSAMYRCASSLGEGETQYFGPGTRLLVL.

The V call is TRBV5-1, the J call TRBJ2-3; 9 positions match TRBD2. Looked up from germline, CDR1 is SGHRS and CDR2 is YFSETQ. Trimming took 0 bases from V and 2 from J; bases not matched to a gene: 4. This CDR3 comprises 16 residues. DNA of the CDR3: TGCGCCAGCAGCTTGGCGGTAGCGGGGGACACAGATACGCAGTATTTT. Its translation is CASSLAVAGDTDTQYF.

The chain recombines TRBV29-1 with TRBJ1-1; D uncertain. The germline gives CDR1 SQVTM, CDR2 ANQGSEA. V was shortened by 5 bases and J by 4 bases, with 11 bases between the two germline ends. There are 12 residues in the CDR3. CDR3 in amino acids: CSVLIWGTEAFF. Here the CDR3 DNA reads TGCAGCGTTTTGATATGGGGCACTGAAGCTTTCTTT.

This chain links TRBV20-1 with TRBJ1-1, with 7 bases aligning to TRBD1. V was clipped by 2 bases and J by 5 bases; unmatched bases: 8. This CDR3 has 14 amino acids. Per the germline V gene, CDR1 is DFQATT and CDR2 is SNEGSKA (reference sequence). CDR3 protein: CSARPITGDTEAFF. CDR3 sequence (DNA): TGCAGTGCTAGACCTATCACAGGGGATACTGAAGCTTTCTTT.

This chain uses TRBV9 with TRBJ1-1, with TRBD1 matching 8 bases. V lost 4 bases to trimming and J lost 11 bases; unmatched junction nucleotides: 10. Germline lookup yields CDR1 SGDLS and CDR2 YYNGEE. The CDR3 loop spans 13 amino acids. This chain's CDR3 is CASSPTDRELAFF. CDR3 bases: TGTGCCAGCAGCCCCACGGACAGGGAGCTGGCTTTCTTT. The full variable domain, its missing parts supplied by reference TRBV9 and TRBJ1-1, is DSGVTQTPKHLITATGQRVTLRCSPRSGDLSVYWYQQSLDQGLQFLIQYYNGEERAKGNILERFSAQQFPDLHSELNLSSLELGDSALYFCASSPTDRELAFFGQGTRLTVV.

The chain employs TRBV29-1 and TRBJ2-1; D is ambiguous. CDR1 and CDR2 (germline): SQVTM, ANQGSEA. Trimming left V 6 bases short and J 7 bases short, with 19 bases between. CDR3 length equals 14 residues. CDR3 protein: CSVPKTPGFNEQFF. The CDR3 bases are TGCAGCGTGCCCAAGACTCCGGGCTTTAATGAGCAGTTCTTC.

The V gene is TRBV20-1, the J gene TRBJ1-1, with TRBD1 matching 7 bases. This CDR3 is built from 14 residues. The germline V gene encodes CDR1 DFQATT and CDR2 SNEGSKA (reference sequence). The V segment lost 3 bases and the J segment 0 bases; nucleotides outside the gene matches: 4. The CDR3 is CSARTRGMNTEAFF. CDR3 in DNA: TGCAGTGCTAGGACCAGGGGGATGAACACTGAAGCTTTCTTT.

This clonotype was detected only once. The gene calls are TRBV5-1 and TRBJ2-1, with 7 bases aligning to TRBD1. Losses at the gene ends were 3 bases for V and 3 bases for J; bases not matched to a gene: 3. Looked up from germline, CDR1 is SGHRS and CDR2 is YFSETQ. The CDR3 totals 14 residues. CDR3 bases: TGCGCCAGCAGCTCCCGGGACAGCTACAATGAGCAGTTCTTC. It codes for CASSSRDSYNEQFF.

The chain joins TRBV20-1 to TRBJ2-2; perhaps TRBD2 as D (5 bases). Trimming took off 1 base at V and 5 bases at J, with 8 bases between the two ends. The CDR3 spans 13 residues. CDR1 DFQATT and CDR2 SNEGSKA come from the germline V gene (reference sequence). CDR3 residues: CSARATGTGELFF. The CDR3 region has the DNA TGCAGTGCTAGAGCTACGGGGACCGGGGAGCTGTTTTTT.

This chain joins TRBV5-1 and TRBJ2-1; 7 bases are shared with TRBD2. The V gene end was trimmed by 0 bases and the J gene end by 2 bases; junction bases not matched to a gene: 2. Germline V lookup: CDR1 SGHRS, CDR2 YFSETQ. CDR3 length: 15 amino acids. CDR3: CASSLGSGAYNEQFF. The CDR3 DNA follows: TGCGCCAGCAGCTTGGGAAGCGGGGCCTACAATGAGCAGTTCTTC. The full variable domain, in which reference TRBV5-1 and TRBJ2-1 provide the parts outside the CDR3, is KAGVTQTPRYLIKTRGQQVTLSCSPISGHRSVSWYQQTPGQGLQFLFEYFSETQRNKGNFPGRFSGRQFSNSRSEMNVSTLELGDSALYLCASSLGSGAYNEQFFGPGTRLTVL.

The chain links TRBV15 to TRBJ1-2, with 7 bases matching TRBD1. CDR1 and CDR2 (germline): LNHNV, YYDKDF (reference sequence). The length of the CDR3 is 19 residues. With V trimmed by 0 bases and J by 0 bases, 13 bases remained unmatched. The CDR3, as DNA: TGTGCCACCAGCAGAGATACCCGGCAGGGGGTTCCGGCTAACTATGGCTACACCTTC. Its translation: CATSRDTRQGVPANYGYTF.

This chain joins TRBV7-3 and TRBJ2-2, with 8 bases lining up with TRBD2. Unmatched junction bases numbered 7, after V lost 8 bases and J lost 5 bases. In germline, CDR1 is SGHTA, CDR2 FQGTGA. The CDR3 totals 14 residues. The chain's CDR3 is CASASGGGTGELFF. CDR3 DNA sequence: TGTGCCAGCGCCAGCGGGGGAGGGACCGGGGAGCTGTTTTTT.

The chain uses TRBV5-1 and TRBJ1-6, with D perhaps matching TRBD1 (5 bases). V shed 0 bases and J shed 9 bases, with 10 bases lying between them. The CDR3 length is 14 residues. Per the germline V gene, CDR1 is SGHRS and CDR2 is YFSETQ. CDR3 in amino acids: CASSLEQGRSPLHF. The CDR3 nucleotides are TGCGCCAGCAGCTTGGAGCAGGGACGTTCACCCCTCCACTTT.

The chain uses TRBV3-1 and TRBJ1-2; D may be TRBD1 (6 bases). The CDR3 is 13 amino acids. Germline V gene data show CDR1 as LGHDT and CDR2 as YNNKEL (reference sequence). Trimming took 8 bases from V and 8 from J, leaving 18 bases between them. The CDR3 bases are TGTGCCAGCGCTCGGGGGGCGTCTGGAGGCTACACCTTC. It translates to CASARGASGGYTF.

V usage is TRBV7-3 and J usage is TRBJ2-3, with no clear D. Per germline, CDR1 SGHTA and CDR2 FQGTGA. CDR3 length: 14 residues. Trimming removed 5 bases from V and 4 bases from J, with 13 bases in between. In DNA, the CDR3 is TGTGCCAGCAGCCCTAGTTTCCCCCCAGATACGCAGTATTTT. It specifies CASSPSFPPDTQYF.

This chain joins TRBV4-1 and TRBJ1-1; TRBD1 matches at 8 bases. The CDR3 covers 15 residues. The trim removed 1 base at V and 7 bases at J, leaving 8 bases unmatched. From germline, CDR1 is MGHRA and CDR2 YSYEKL. The CDR3 loop reads CASSQGQGLFDEAFF. Written as DNA, the CDR3 is TGCGCCAGCAGCCAAGGACAGGGGCTCTTCGATGAAGCTTTCTTT.

The V and J genes are TRBV11-2 and TRBJ2-7, with 8 bases matching TRBD1. The CDR3 consists of 15 residues. The germline V gene encodes CDR1 SGHAT and CDR2 FQNNGV. Unmatched junction bases numbered 8, after V lost 4 bases and J lost 3 bases. CDR3 sequence: CASSSPTGAHYEQYF. In DNA form, the CDR3 reads TGTGCCAGCAGCTCCCCGACAGGGGCCCACTACGAGCAGTACTTC.

This clonotype was counted once. The chain links TRBV6-5 to TRBJ2-5; D unclear. Trimming removed 4 bases at V and 1 base at J, with 13 bases between. The germline V gene encodes CDR1 MNHEY and CDR2 SVGAGI. CDR3 length: 15 residues. DNA for the CDR3: TGTGCCAGCAGTTCCACCGGGCGTCCCCAAGAGACCCAGTACTTC. Its protein product is CASSSTGRPQETQYF.

The chain couples TRBV29-1 to TRBJ2-5, with TRBD2 matching 9 bases. V gave up 6 bases and J gave up 1 base; unmatched junction bases: 9. CDR3 length: 15 residues. The germline CDR1 and CDR2 sequences are SQVTM and ANQGSEA. The CDR3 nucleotides are TGCAGCGTGCTCCAGGGCGGGGGGGCCCAAGAGACCCAGTACTTC. Its protein is CSVLQGGGAQETQYF.

The chain uses TRBV9 and TRBJ1-2; 9 bases agree with TRBD1. CDR1 SGDLS and CDR2 YYNGEE come from the germline V gene. V trimming: 4 bases; J trimming: 6 bases; junction bases outside the gene matches: 10. The CDR3 sequence is 15 residues long. The CDR3 protein is CASSFGQGPFDGYTF. CDR3 in DNA: TGTGCCAGCAGCTTCGGACAGGGGCCTTTTGATGGCTACACCTTC.

The rearrangement joins TRBV6-1 to TRBJ1-5; a possible D gene is TRBD1 (5 bases). CDR1 is MNHNS and CDR2 is SASEGT in the germline V gene. V lost 8 bases to trimming and J lost 1 base, with 9 bases between them. CDR3 length equals 13 residues. In DNA, the CDR3 is TGTGCCAGCGGGGACTTGAGCAATCAGCCCCAGCATTTT. As protein: CASGDLSNQPQHF.

V usage is TRBV20-1 and J usage is TRBJ1-2; D call uncertain. Germline CDR1 and CDR2: DFQATT and SNEGSKA (reference sequence). Trimming shortened V by 3 bases and J by 4 bases, and 15 bases separated the two germline ends. The CDR3 runs to 14 residues. This CDR3 is CSARAAAARYGYTF. CDR3 nucleotides: TGCAGTGCTAGGGCGGCGGCAGCCCGCTATGGCTACACCTTC.

The V and J genes are TRBV18 and TRBJ2-1; no firm D call. The V gene's germline CDR1 is KGHSH and CDR2 LQKENI. V lost 1 base, J lost 10 bases, and 8 bases lay in between. The CDR3 extends over 12 amino acids. The CDR3 region is CASSPQVGEQFF. CDR3 coding DNA: TGTGCCAGCTCACCACAGGTCGGGGAGCAGTTCTTC.

This clonotype was detected once. J is TRBJ2-1 and V is TRBV6-6; 9 bases align to TRBD2. This CDR3 has 14 amino acids. Germline V gene data show CDR1 as MNHNY and CDR2 as SVGAGI (reference sequence). V lost 7 bases and J lost 5; bases outside the gene matches: 6. The CDR3 loop reads CASTRAGGDNEQFF. The CDR3 region has the DNA TGTGCCAGCACAAGAGCGGGGGGTGACAATGAGCAGTTCTTC.

The chain uses TRBV29-1 and TRBJ1-1; D is possibly TRBD1 (5 bases). Germline CDR1 and CDR2: SQVTM and ANQGSEA. V was trimmed by 4 bases and J by 4 bases, leaving 13 bases between them. The CDR3 loop spans 13 amino acids. This CDR3 reads CSVVWGAGTEAFF. CDR3 sequence (DNA): TGCAGCGTTGTTTGGGGCGCGGGCACTGAAGCTTTCTTT.

The chain combines TRBV3-1 with TRBJ2-2, with D perhaps TRBD2 (6 bases). Germline values: CDR1 LGHDT, CDR2 YNNKEL (reference sequence). The CDR3 is 16 residues long. V was cut by 2 bases and J by 6 bases, with 16 bases left in between. CDR3 DNA sequence: TGTGCCAGCAGCCAATCCGGGGGAGGTCCCGCCGGGGAGCTGTTTTTT. Residues: CASSQSGGGPAGELFF.

V is TRBV19 and J is TRBJ2-2; TRBD2 matches at 7 bases. The CDR3 runs to 13 residues. The germline gives CDR1 LNHDA, CDR2 SQIVND (reference sequence). Trimming at V came to 5 bases and at J to 6 bases, leaving 3 bases not matched to a gene. In DNA form, the CDR3 reads TGTGCCAGTAGTTCGGGACTACCCGGGGAGCTGTTTTTT. Residues: CASSSGLPGELFF. Supplemented by reference TRBV19 and TRBJ2-2, the full variable domain reads DGGITQSPKYLFRKEGQNVTLSCEQNLNHDAMYWYRQDPGQGLRLIYYSQIVNDFQKGDIAEGYSVSREKKESFPLTVTSAQKNPTAFYLCASSSGLPGELFFGEGSRLTVL.